The 27 T cell receptor beta chains listed next were all sequenced from one sample in a study of T cell responses to AZD1222 COVID-19 vaccine (dated by TCRdb to 2020 to 2023). The protocol used for the library was the immunoSEQ multiplex PCR assay. The immuneACCESS repertoire file appears here via TCRdb, limited to in-frame rearrangements. These files lack a portion of the clones; in checked studies, under half of the deficit traces to unresolved V genes, and the cause of the others is not known. In this sample the table shows 40,000 to 55,000 clones, less than 85% of which occur a single time. Approximately 4% of the sample is in the top ten clones. The meaning of the sample's time point label: baseline before first vaccination. The sample in question was peripheral blood, obtained on day 0 of AZD1222 vaccination. These receptors were obtained from an adult in good health.

The chain recombines TRBV5-1 with TRBJ1-1; TRBD1 is a possible D gene (6 bases). The germline CDR1 and CDR2 sequences are SGHRS and YFSETQ. CDR3 length: 15 residues. The DNA for the CDR3 is TGCGCAAAAACGTCCGGAGGGGACATCAACACTGAAGCTTTCTTT. This encodes CAKTSGGDINTEAFF.

The CDR3 spells CASSEGGDGTDTQYF. The DNA of the CDR3 is TGTGCCAGCAGTGAAGGAGGGGACGGAACGGATACGCAGTATTTT. This chain joins TRBV2 and TRBJ2-3, with D perhaps given as TRBD1 or TRBD2 (5 bases each). V was pared by 1 base and J by 6 bases, with 14 bases between. CDR3 length: 15 amino acids. The V gene's germline CDR1 is SNHLY and CDR2 FYNNEI.

This chain connects TRBV21-1 to TRBJ1-5; the D call in the table, TRBD1, was not verified against the DNA. TRBV21-1 is a listed pseudogene. The CDR3 covers 15 residues. The CDR3 reads CASSTSRDSNQPQHF. In nucleotides, the CDR3 is TGTGCCAGCAGCACCTCCAGGGATAGCAATCAGCCCCAGCATTTT.

The chain carries TRBV18 and TRBJ2-7, with a tentative D call TRBD1 (6 bases). Per germline, CDR1 KGHSH and CDR2 LQKENI. Trimming left V 1 base short and J 3 bases short, with 10 bases between. The CDR3 covers 14 residues. CDR3 residues: CASSPQQGVYEQYF. CDR3 coding DNA: TGTGCCAGCTCACCACAACAGGGAGTCTACGAGCAGTACTTC.

CDR3 sequence: CATSPRANNEQFF. In nucleotides, the CDR3 is TGTGCCACCTCTCCTAGGGCAAACAATGAGCAGTTCTTC. The rearrangement uses TRBV6-5 and TRBJ2-1; D is unclear. Germline V gives CDR1 MNHEY, CDR2 SVGAGI. This CDR3 is built from 13 residues. V was cut by 10 bases and J by 5 bases, with 15 bases left in between.

V is TRBV10-3 and J is TRBJ1-1; unclear D gene. This CDR3 has 13 amino acids. CDR1 ENHRY and CDR2 SYGVKD come from the germline V gene. Trimming left V 3 bases short and J 2 bases short, with 7 bases between. CDR3 bases: TGTGCCATCAGTGAACGGGTAAACACTGAAGCTTTCTTT. Translated, it gives CAISERVNTEAFF.

The V gene is TRBV28, the J gene TRBJ2-1; 8 bases align to TRBD2. The germline V gene has CDR1 MDHEN and CDR2 SYDVKM. V lost 7 bases and J lost 4; bases outside the gene matches: 15. This CDR3 comprises 17 residues. CDR3: CASMRAPGGGSYNEQFF. The CDR3 DNA sequence: TGTGCCAGCATGCGGGCTCCCGGGGGGGGATCGTACAATGAGCAGTTCTTC.

V usage is TRBV10-3 and J usage is TRBJ1-1; a possible D gene is TRBD1 (5 bases). The CDR3 runs 13 residues. Trimming removed 4 bases from V and 8 bases from J, with 14 bases in between. Germline-derived CDR1 and CDR2 are ENHRY and SYGVKD. CDR3 region: CAISVEGLGEAFF. CDR3 coding DNA: TGTGCCATCAGTGTCGAGGGACTGGGAGAAGCTTTCTTT.

V and J are TRBV5-4 and TRBJ2-1; D uncertain. The germline gives CDR1 SGHNT, CDR2 YYREEE (reference sequence). This CDR3 is built from 12 residues. Trimming stripped 2 bases from V and 9 bases from J, with 9 bases between. CDR3 amino acids: CASSLEFSEQFF. The CDR3 DNA reads as TGTGCCAGCAGCTTAGAGTTCTCTGAGCAGTTCTTC.

The chain couples TRBV5-1 to TRBJ2-7; D is possibly TRBD2 (6 bases). CDR1 SGHRS and CDR2 YFSETQ come from the germline V gene. The CDR3 extends over 16 amino acids. V was clipped by 4 bases and J by 6 bases, with 23 bases between them. The CDR3 sequence: CASSPPGGEWGGEQYF. CDR3 bases: TGCGCCAGCAGCCCGCCAGGCGGGGAATGGGGAGGCGAGCAGTACTTC.

The V call is TRBV24-1, the J call TRBJ2-1, with TRBD2 matching over 9 bases. V trimming: 0 bases; J trimming: 5 bases; junction bases outside the gene matches: 1. From germline, CDR1 is KGHDR and CDR2 SFDVKD. The CDR3 totals 15 residues. Here the CDR3 reads CATSDLRTSDNEQFF. CDR3 nucleotides: TGTGCCACCAGTGATTTGCGGACTAGCGACAATGAGCAGTTCTTC.

By share, this clone ranks as medium-sized (0.01 to 0.1%). The chain is built from TRBV19 and TRBJ2-1; D gene ambiguous. Trimming left V 3 bases short and J 0 bases short, with 9 bases between. Germline CDR1 reads LNHDA; CDR2 reads SQIVND (reference sequence). The length of the CDR3 is 15 residues. CDR3 protein: CASSMGPSSYNEQFF. The CDR3 region has the DNA TGTGCCAGTAGTATGGGCCCAAGCTCCTACAATGAGCAGTTCTTC. The variable domain in full, completed from reference TRBV19 and TRBJ2-1, reads DGGITQSPKYLFRKEGQNVTLSCEQNLNHDAMYWYRQDPGQGLRLIYYSQIVNDFQKGDIAEGYSVSREKKESFPLTVTSAQKNPTAFYLCASSMGPSSYNEQFFGPGTRLTVL.

The chain recombines TRBV19 with TRBJ1-1; D remains unclear. The V end lost 2 bases, the J end lost 0 bases, and 7 bases lay between the germline ends. Looked up from germline, CDR1 is LNHDA and CDR2 is SQIVND (reference sequence). CDR3 length: 14 residues. CDR3 in DNA: TGTGCCAGTAGTATACTGAACATGAACACTGAAGCTTTCTTT. This sequence encodes CASSILNMNTEAFF. The variable domain in full, completed from reference TRBV19 and TRBJ1-1, reads DGGITQSPKYLFRKEGQNVTLSCEQNLNHDAMYWYRQDPGQGLRLIYYSQIVNDFQKGDIAEGYSVSREKKESFPLTVTSAQKNPTAFYLCASSILNMNTEAFFGQGTRLTVV.

The chain links TRBV2 to TRBJ1-2, with a possible D match to TRBD1 (6 bases). With 6 bases removed from V and 3 bases from J, the gap between germline ends came to 11 bases. CDR1 and CDR2 from the germline V gene are SNHLY and FYNNEI. The length of the CDR3 is 13 residues. CDR3 sequence reads: CASSTSGDYGYTF. The CDR3 nucleotides read TGTGCCAGCAGCACCTCAGGGGACTATGGCTACACCTTC.

The chain uses TRBV12-5 and TRBJ2-1, with 15 bases identical to TRBD2. With 7 bases clipped from V and 7 bases from J, the junction kept 14 bases outside the gene matches. The length of the CDR3 is 18 residues. Germline loops: CDR1 LGHNT, CDR2 FRNRAP. CDR3 residues: CASALRTSGGDNGNEQFF. The CDR3, as DNA: TGTGCTAGTGCCCTTCGGACTAGCGGGGGGGATAATGGGAATGAGCAGTTCTTC.

The chain uses TRBV5-6 and TRBJ1-1; D unresolved. Germline CDR1 SGHDT, CDR2 YYEEEE. This CDR3 has 13 amino acids. The V and J ends lost 0 bases and 2 bases respectively, with 5 bases between them. CDR3 DNA sequence: TGTGCCAGCAGCTTGGACAGAAACACTGAAGCTTTCTTT. It is translated as CASSLDRNTEAFF.

The chain links TRBV19 to TRBJ1-2; D possibly corresponds to TRBD1 (6 bases). Trimming cost V 4 bases and J 1 base, with 10 bases left between them. Looked up from germline, CDR1 is LNHDA and CDR2 is SQIVND (reference sequence). This CDR3 spans 14 amino acids. The CDR3 loop is CASSTQGVNYGYTF. Here the CDR3 DNA reads TGTGCCAGTAGTACACAGGGAGTTAACTATGGCTACACCTTC.

This rearrangement joins TRBV11-3 to TRBJ2-1; 9 bases fit TRBD1. The CDR3 is made up of 16 amino acids. Germline CDR1 is SGHNT and CDR2 is YENEEA. Losses at the gene ends were 5 bases for V and 9 bases for J; bases not matched to a gene: 14. The CDR3 spells CASSRQGGPGRGEQFF. CDR3 nucleotides: TGTGCCAGCAGCCGACAGGGGGGGCCAGGGCGCGGTGAGCAGTTCTTC.

This clone was recorded once. The J gene is TRBJ1-2, the V gene TRBV3-1 (or the pseudogene TRBV3-2), with 7 bases that match TRBD1. The CDR3 contains 12 residues. Germline V gives CDR1 LGHDT, CDR2 YNNKEL (reference sequence). Germline trimming cut 7 bases from V and 6 bases from J; bases unmatched to any gene: 5. For the CDR3, the DNA is TGTGCCAGCACCAACACAGGGGATGGCTACACCTTC. Encoded protein: CASTNTGDGYTF.

The chain combines TRBV5-4 with TRBJ2-3; 16 bases fit TRBD2. Germline lookup yields CDR1 SGHNT and CDR2 YYREEE (reference sequence). V shed 4 bases and J 2 bases; nucleotides not matched to a gene: 7. This CDR3 is built from 18 residues. CDR3 sequence: CASSAGLAGGNATDTQYF. The CDR3 DNA reads TGTGCCAGCAGCGCGGGACTAGCGGGGGGGAACGCCACAGATACGCAGTATTTT.

Notes on this clone: The germline gene is not matched at one end of the junction; a read error may be the cause. V gene TRBV5-8 combines with J gene TRBJ1-5; D gene ambiguous. CDR1 is SGHTS, CDR2 YDEGEE, per germline. The CDR3 is made up of 14 amino acids. CDR3 in DNA: TGTGCCAGCACCTTGGAGGGTCCCGAGCAGCCCCAGCATTTT. Translating it yields CASTLEGPEQPQHF.

The V call is TRBV28, the J call TRBJ1-4; the D gene is possibly TRBD1 (5 bases). CDR3 size: 15 residues. Germline V gene lookup returns CDR1 MDHEN and CDR2 SYDVKM. Trimming cost V 3 bases and J 4 bases, with 12 bases left between them. The CDR3 loop is CASSLAGTVNEKLFF. CDR3 nucleotide sequence: TGTGCCAGCAGTTTGGCCGGGACCGTTAATGAAAAACTGTTTTTT.

The chain employs TRBV12-1 and TRBJ2-5; no DNA check was done on the table's D call, TRBD2. TRBV12-1 is a pseudogene locus. The CDR3 contains 12 residues. Here the CDR3 reads CASSSRSGVQYF. For the CDR3, the DNA is TGTGCCAGCAGCTCCCGATCGGGGGTCCAGTACTTC.

V and J are TRBV3-1 (or the pseudogene TRBV3-2) and TRBJ1-3; TRBD1 might be the D (5 bases). Deletions cut 3 bases from V and 3 bases from J, with 6 bases between. Per germline, CDR1 LGHDT and CDR2 YNNKEL (reference sequence). CDR3 size: 13 residues. CDR3 protein: CASSQRGGNTIYF. CDR3 nucleotide sequence: TGTGCCAGCAGCCAGAGGGGTGGAAACACCATATATTTT.

This sequence joins TRBV10-3 and TRBJ2-3; 9 positions match TRBD1. There are 16 residues in the CDR3. Germline V lookup: CDR1 ENHRY, CDR2 SYGVKD. Germline trimming cut 4 bases from V and 8 bases from J; bases unmatched to any gene: 13. The CDR3 bases are TGTGCCATCAGTGGGGAGGGGGACAGGGCGCGGCTTACGCAGTATTTT. Translation: CAISGEGDRARLTQYF.

CDR3 residues: CASSSDRVGSNQPQHF. In nucleotides, the CDR3 is TGTGCCAGCAGCTCCGACAGGGTAGGGAGCAATCAGCCCCAGCATTTT. This chain connects TRBV7-9 to TRBJ1-5; 7 bases match TRBD1. Germline lookup yields CDR1 SEHNR and CDR2 FQNEAQ (reference sequence). This CDR3 is 16 amino acids long. The V and J ends lost 4 bases and 1 base, in that order; junction bases with no gene match: 7.

The chain carries TRBV28 and TRBJ2-3; TRBD2 matches at 8 bases. V lost 4 bases and J lost 0; bases outside the gene matches: 3. The CDR3 covers 15 residues. Germline values: CDR1 MDHEN, CDR2 SYDVKM. CDR3 DNA sequence: TGTGCCAGCAGTTCCGGGGGGGTAAGCACAGATACGCAGTATTTT. It yields the protein CASSSGGVSTDTQYF.